A single sample gave rise to the 20 T cell receptor beta chains below, sequenced in a study of cytomegalovirus exposure and HLA in healthy donors. The PCR employed 60 Vbeta primers together with 13 Jbeta primers. The assay was immunoSEQ multiplex PCR, and TCRdb's table has in-frame clones only and misses some. The table records 130,000 to 150,000 clones, approximately 80% of them present only once. Sequenced: PBMCs. All receptors derive from a man aged 35 to 55 in good health and CMV-seronegative.

The CDR3 nucleotides are TGTGCCAGCAGTTTATGGACAGGGCCCACAGATACGCAGTATTTT. It translates to CASSLWTGPTDTQYF. The rearrangement joins TRBV27 to TRBJ2-3; 8 bases map to TRBD1. The CDR3 loop spans 15 amino acids. After removal of 1 base from V and 2 bases from J, the junction contained 2 bases not matched to a gene. Germline loops: CDR1 MNHEY, CDR2 SMNVEV (reference sequence).

The rearrangement links TRBV7-2 to TRBJ1-2, with D possibly TRBD1 on 5 matching bases. CDR1 is SGHTA and CDR2 is FQGNSA in the germline V gene. V was pared by 1 base and J by 6 bases, with 15 bases between. The CDR3 runs to 15 residues. DNA for the CDR3: TGTGCCAGCAGCTTAGACGGCAGGGCGAGTAATGGCTACACCTTC. Translated: CASSLDGRASNGYTF. Complete variable domain (other parts from reference TRBV7-2 and TRBJ1-2): GAGVSQSPSNKVTEKGKDVELRCDPISGHTALYWYRQSLGQGLEFLIYFQGNSAPDKSGLPSDRFSAERTGGSVSTLTIQRTQQEDSAVYLCASSLDGRASNGYTFGSGTRLTVV.

The table lists this clone with a few counts. This chain joins TRBV7-8 and TRBJ1-6, with D tentatively TRBD1 (5 bases). Germline CDR1 and CDR2: SGHVS and FQNEAQ. The CDR3 totals 16 residues. Trimming took off 5 bases at V and 14 bases at J, with 25 bases between the two ends. The CDR3 here is CASSPRGWGDSLALHF. CDR3 sequence (DNA): TGTGCCAGCAGCCCCCGAGGCTGGGGGGATTCCTTAGCCCTCCACTTT.

V is TRBV27 and J is TRBJ2-5, with 9 positions matching TRBD2. The V gene's germline CDR1 is MNHEY and CDR2 SMNVEV (reference sequence). With V trimmed by 6 bases and J by 5 bases, 10 bases remained unmatched. The CDR3 sequence is 15 residues long. CDR3 DNA sequence: TGTGCCAGCAGCTCCGGGCGGGGGGGCCGGGAGACCCAGTACTTC. This sequence encodes CASSSGRGGRETQYF.

The chain combines TRBV21-1 with TRBJ1-1; the table's D call of TRBD1 was not tested on the DNA. TRBV21-1 constitutes a pseudogene. This CDR3 has 14 amino acids. CDR3 coding DNA: TGTGCCAGCAGCAAAGCGATGGGACAGGTGAAAGCTTTCTTT. This encodes CASSKAMGQVKAFF.

The chain couples TRBV10-3 to TRBJ1-5, with a possible D match to TRBD1 (5 bases). The CDR3 length is 13 residues. Trimming removed 4 bases from V and 6 bases from J, with 10 bases in between. CDR1 and CDR2 (germline): ENHRY, SYGVKD. The CDR3 protein is CAISVQGGQPQHF. The CDR3 nucleotides are TGTGCCATCAGTGTCCAGGGCGGTCAGCCCCAGCATTTT.

The chain couples TRBV5-4 to TRBJ2-2; 7 bases line up with TRBD2. CDR1 and CDR2 from the germline V gene are SGHNT and YYREEE (reference sequence). This CDR3 is 15 amino acids long. V lost 4 bases and J lost 2; bases outside the gene matches: 5. The chain's CDR3 is CASSGLADNTGELFF. The CDR3 DNA reads as TGTGCCAGCAGCGGTCTAGCGGACAACACCGGGGAGCTGTTTTTT.

V is TRBV27 and J is TRBJ1-1; unclear D gene. Trimming took 10 bases from V and 4 from J, leaving 19 bases between them. This CDR3 comprises 14 residues. CDR1 MNHEY and CDR2 SMNVEV come from the germline V gene (reference sequence). The CDR3 bases are TGTGCCACCGGCCGAGGAGCGCCTGCCACTGAAGCTTTCTTT. Translating gives CATGRGAPATEAFF.

The chain links TRBV28 to TRBJ2-7; 7 positions agree with TRBD1. The CDR3 spans 15 residues. V shed 3 bases, J shed 3 bases, and the junction held 8 bases outside the gene matches. Germline V CDR1 and CDR2: MDHEN, SYDVKM. The CDR3 spells CASSFPDRRIYEQYF. DNA for the CDR3: TGTGCCAGCAGTTTCCCGGACAGGAGAATCTACGAGCAGTACTTC.

This clone has more than one count but fewer than ten. The rearrangement links TRBV5-1 to TRBJ1-6; 7 bases map to TRBD1. This CDR3 is built from 12 residues. V gave up 7 bases and J gave up 13 bases; unmatched junction bases: 8. Germline V lookup: CDR1 SGHRS, CDR2 YFSETQ. CDR3 region: CASGRTGSPLHF. The CDR3 DNA is TGCGCCAGCGGTAGGACAGGATCCCCCCTCCACTTT.

The genes are TRBV5-1 and TRBJ1-1; D ambiguous. The CDR3 has 12 amino acids. Looked up from germline, CDR1 is SGHRS and CDR2 is YFSETQ. V was pared by 0 bases and J by 6 bases, with 6 bases between. In DNA form, the CDR3 reads TGCGCCAGCAGCTTGGACAGATCTGAAGCTTTCTTT. Translation gives CASSLDRSEAFF.

The chain joins TRBV25-1 to TRBJ1-2, with 7 bases lining up with TRBD1. Unmatched junction bases numbered 4, after V lost 2 bases and J lost 7 bases. This CDR3 region has 13 residues. Germline CDR1 and CDR2: MGHDK and SYGVNS. The CDR3 sequence is CASSERHRGGYTF. Written as DNA, the CDR3 is TGTGCCAGCAGTGAACGGCACAGGGGTGGCTACACCTTC.

The V and J genes are TRBV7-2 and TRBJ1-6, with 7 bases lining up with TRBD1. Germline loops: CDR1 SGHTA, CDR2 FQGNSA. V shed 3 bases, J shed 6 bases, and the junction held 2 bases outside the gene matches. This CDR3 is built from 14 residues. The DNA of the CDR3 is TGTGCCAGCAGCTTGGGGACAGTTAATTCACCCCTCCACTTT. Its protein is CASSLGTVNSPLHF.

V gene TRBV7-3 combines with J gene TRBJ1-1, with TRBD1 as a possible D gene (5 bases). CDR1 SGHTA and CDR2 FQGTGA come from the germline V gene. Trimming pared 0 bases from V and 5 bases from J, leaving 10 bases between. The CDR3 is 14 amino acids. The CDR3 is CASSLTGGGTEAFF. Written as DNA, the CDR3 is TGTGCCAGCAGCTTAACGGGGGGAGGGACTGAAGCTTTCTTT. The full variable domain, its missing parts supplied by reference TRBV7-3 and TRBJ1-1, is GAGVSQTPSNKVTEKGKYVELRCDPISGHTALYWYRQSLGQGPEFLIYFQGTGAADDSGLPNDRFFAVRPEGSVSTLKIQRTERGDSAVYLCASSLTGGGTEAFFGQGTRLTVV.

The chain carries TRBV14 and TRBJ1-6, with TRBD1 as a possible D gene (5 bases). Trimming removed 4 bases at V and 9 bases at J, with 13 bases between. Germline CDR1 is SGHDN and CDR2 is FVKESK. The CDR3 spans 14 residues. CDR3 nucleotides: TGTGCCAGCAGCCGTAAGAGGACAACTTCACCCCTCCACTTT. This codes for CASSRKRTTSPLHF.

This chain links TRBV10-1 with TRBJ2-2, with 13 bases that match TRBD2. After removal of 0 bases from V and 5 bases from J, the junction contained 3 bases not matched to a gene. The CDR3 is 17 residues long. Per the germline V gene, CDR1 is WNHNN and CDR2 is SYGVQD (reference sequence). The CDR3 DNA reads as TGCGCCAGCAGTGAGTCTGGACTAGCGGGAGTTACCGGGGAGCTGTTTTTT. Translated: CASSESGLAGVTGELFF.

The V call is TRBV2, the J call TRBJ2-4; D is uncertain. The V and J ends lost 8 bases and 0 bases respectively, with 8 bases between them. CDR1 and CDR2 (germline): SNHLY, FYNNEI. The CDR3 contains 13 residues. This CDR3 reads CASLEEAKNIQYF. Here the CDR3 DNA reads TGTGCCAGCTTAGAGGAAGCCAAAAACATTCAGTACTTC.

The gene calls are TRBV5-1 and TRBJ2-7; 9 nucleotides match TRBD1. The CDR3 is made up of 14 amino acids. Germline V gives CDR1 SGHRS, CDR2 YFSETQ. The ends lost 4 bases at V and 2 bases at J; junction bases unmatched: 4. The CDR3 DNA is TGCGCCAGCAGCCTCCGGACAGGGGCCTACGAGCAGTACTTC. It encodes CASSLRTGAYEQYF.

J is TRBJ2-2 and V is TRBV7-9, with D uncertain. The ends were cut back, 5 bases at V and 5 bases at J, with 9 bases in the middle. Looked up from germline, CDR1 is SEHNR and CDR2 is FQNEAQ (reference sequence). The CDR3 length is 13 residues. As DNA, the CDR3 is TGTGCCAGCAGCGCAGACGGGACCGGGGAGCTGTTTTTT. Translating gives CASSADGTGELFF. Looking up the rest from reference TRBV7-9 and TRBJ2-2 gives the full variable domain: DTGVSQNPRHKITKRGQNVTFRCDPISEHNRLYWYRQTLGQGPEFLTYFQNEAQLEKSRLLSDRFSAERPKGSFSTLEIQRTEQGDSAMYLCASSADGTGELFFGEGSRLTVL.

The rearrangement links TRBV9 to TRBJ1-1; D call uncertain. V was trimmed by 1 base and J by 0 bases, leaving 7 bases between them. The CDR3 loop spans 14 amino acids. The germline CDR1 and CDR2 sequences are SGDLS and YYNGEE. The CDR3 DNA reads as TGTGCCAGCAGCGTACAGGCTTTGAACACTGAAGCTTTCTTT. Amino acid sequence: CASSVQALNTEAFF.